This T cell receptor (beta chain) was captured in a study of T cell responses to AZD1222 COVID-19 vaccine (dated by TCRdb to the early 2020s). General notes on the study: TCR sequencing covered approximately 230 trial participants: roughly 200 given two doses of AZD1222 and approximately 26 given two doses of MenACWY control vaccine. Enrollment into the trials was organized by age into subgroups of 18-55, 56-69 and 70-plus years, and those subgroups contained approximately 150, 30 and 60 TCR-sequenced participants, respectively.

The CDR3 regions of human TCRbeta chains were analyzed by immunosequencing. On the study's bioinformatics: Repertoire TCRs were matched against a reference library of SARS-CoV-2-specific TCRs generated with the MIRA antigen-specificity platform. Breadth was defined as the fraction of unique TCRs that were SARS-CoV-2-associated. Depth was defined as the fraction of total T cells that were SARS-CoV-2-associated. Each spike-specific TCR was assigned to its reactive spike region and to a CD4 or CD8 class using the MIRA data. Log10-transformed breadth and depth values were compared by one-way ANOVA with Sidak's multiple comparisons tests. The source is immuneACCESS, and TCRdb retained only in-frame sequences with V and J called. Part of the clones is not carried over; for the studies checked, unresolved V genes explain less than half of this, and the remainder is unexplained. V, J and clone size were drawn from that table, and D and trimming were deduced from the DNA. Within this sample are roughly 150,000 clones, with more than 90% of them counted one time only. The top ten hold about 1.4% of the sample.

What the authors observed across the whole study: Conclusions about previously exposed vaccinees are limited, since just a handful of AZD1222 recipients were seropositive for SARS-CoV-2 at baseline. In the small 56-69-year group, the increase in depth fell short of significance, most likely because of low power. No day 14 peak-response samples were available, so repertoires were characterized only after the peak T cell response. A significant rise in spike-specific TCR breadth and depth was observed after two AZD1222 doses relative to day 0 and relative to MenACWY recipients. The vaccine-associated CD4 TCRs covered the entire spike protein, and the dominant responses fell in regions 160-218 and 743-854. Most participants were white British and females outnumbered males, and the authors suggested that clonal diversity may have been underestimated. Epitopes outside the regions mutated in the B.1.351 and B.1.1.7 variants were reportedly recognized by nearly half of the unique spike-specific TCRs.

This specimen's time point label, per the study, means: about 28 days (+/-7) after the second vaccine dose. AZD1222 recipients given second doses at about 4 weeks or at about 12 weeks were pooled, since spike-specific TCR depth and breadth were not found to differ between the two schedules. The vaccinee samples were drawn from two UK trials, COV001 and COV002, one of which was a single-blind randomized controlled phase 2/3 trial testing AZD1222 (ChAdOx1 nCoV-19) in healthy adults. For TCRbeta chain sequencing, PBMC samples were collected from trial participants at day 0 and at day 28 after the second dose. On this clone: Its cognate antigen has yet to be identified. No base quality information exists; no much larger clone differs at one position.

From cysteine to phenylalanine, the CDR3 is 14 amino acids long. Only CDR3 DNA is held: 42 bases, read in frame from base 1. Trimmed from V: 10 bases; trimmed from J: 7 bases; junction bases lacking a gene match: 13. Taken from the germline V gene (reference sequence), the CDR1 and CDR2 loops are LGHDT and YNNKEL. The sample was peripheral blood, taken 28 days after the second AZD1222 dose. The sequence is built from TRBV3-1 (or the pseudogene TRBV3-2) and TRBJ1-1, and 9 bases in between align with TRBD1. This sequence was found in an adult who received the AZD1222 COVID-19 vaccine. CDR3 loop: CATSRDREFGEAFF. The DNA is as follows: TGTGCCACTTCCCGGGACAGGGAATTTGGTGAAGCTTTCTTT.